Below are 4 T cell receptor beta chains sequenced from a single sample in a study of cytomegalovirus exposure and HLA in healthy donors. It was with 60 Vbeta and 13 Jbeta primers that the PCR ran. The repertoire was sequenced with immunoSEQ multiplex PCR; TCRdb's copy has only in-frame clones and lacks some. This table has 63,000 or so clones, roughly two thirds appearing once. Sequencing input: PBMCs. Receptors originate from a man in his fifties in good health and CMV-seronegative.

This clone turned up a few times. The chain uses TRBV11-2 and TRBJ2-3; 13 nucleotides align to TRBD2. Germline V gives CDR1 SGHAT, CDR2 FQNNGV. The CDR3 runs to 17 residues. The junction had 3 bases not matched to a gene; V was cut back by 3 bases and J by 0 bases. CDR3 sequence: CASSLGLAGSSTDTQYF. CDR3 in DNA: TGTGCCAGCAGCTTGGGACTAGCGGGGAGTAGCACAGATACGCAGTATTTT.

The table lists this clone with a count of one. This sequence joins TRBV29-1 and TRBJ1-1; possibly TRBD1 for D (6 bases). Trimming stripped 1 base from V and 7 bases from J, with 13 bases between. There are 13 residues in the CDR3. Germline values: CDR1 SQVTM, CDR2 ANQGSEA. CDR3 sequence (DNA): TGCAGCGTTGAAGGCCCGGGGACATATGAAGCTTTCTTT. Translation: CSVEGPGTYEAFF.

V and J are TRBV11-2 and TRBJ1-6; D may be TRBD1 (6 bases). Per the germline V gene, CDR1 is SGHAT and CDR2 is FQNNGV. The CDR3 is 14 residues long. V was cut by 8 bases and J by 6 bases, with 14 bases left in between. CDR3: CASSVEGVNSPLHF. The CDR3 coding sequence is TGTGCCAGCTCCGTTGAGGGGGTTAATTCACCCCTCCACTTT.

The chain couples TRBV9 to TRBJ1-2; no definite D call. The V and J ends lost 4 bases and 5 bases respectively, with 9 bases between them. Germline lookup yields CDR1 SGDLS and CDR2 YYNGEE. This CDR3 has 12 amino acids. CDR3 nucleotides: TGTGCCAGCAGCCCGCCCGGGTATGGCTACACCTTC. The encoded protein is CASSPPGYGYTF.